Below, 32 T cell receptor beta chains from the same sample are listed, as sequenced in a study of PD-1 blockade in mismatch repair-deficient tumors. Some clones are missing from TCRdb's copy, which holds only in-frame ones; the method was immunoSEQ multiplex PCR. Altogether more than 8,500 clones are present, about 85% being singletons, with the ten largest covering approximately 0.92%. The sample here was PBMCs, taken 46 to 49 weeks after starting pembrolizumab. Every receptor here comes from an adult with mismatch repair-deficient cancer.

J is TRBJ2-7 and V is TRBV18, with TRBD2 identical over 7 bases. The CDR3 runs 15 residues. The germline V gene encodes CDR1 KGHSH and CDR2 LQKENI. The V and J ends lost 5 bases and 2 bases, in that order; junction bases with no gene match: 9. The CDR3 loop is CASSAEGGLTYEQYF. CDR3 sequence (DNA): TGTGCCAGCTCAGCAGAGGGAGGGCTAACCTACGAGCAGTACTTC.

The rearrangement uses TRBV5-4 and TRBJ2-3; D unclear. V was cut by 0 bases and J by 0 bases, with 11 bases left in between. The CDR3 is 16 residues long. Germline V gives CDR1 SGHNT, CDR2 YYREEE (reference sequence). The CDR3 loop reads CASSLGGLPSTDTQYF. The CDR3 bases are TGTGCCAGCAGCTTGGGAGGCTTGCCTAGCACAGATACGCAGTATTTT.

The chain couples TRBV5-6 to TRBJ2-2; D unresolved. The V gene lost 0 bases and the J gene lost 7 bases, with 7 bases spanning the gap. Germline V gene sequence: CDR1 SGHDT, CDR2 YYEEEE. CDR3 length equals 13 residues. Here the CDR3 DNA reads TGTGCCAGCAGCTTGGTTCCCCGCGGGGAGCTGTTTTTT. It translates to CASSLVPRGELFF.

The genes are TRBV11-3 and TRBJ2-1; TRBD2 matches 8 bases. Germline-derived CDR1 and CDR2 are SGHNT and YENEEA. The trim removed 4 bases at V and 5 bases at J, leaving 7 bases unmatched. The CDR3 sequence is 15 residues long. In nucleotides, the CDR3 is TGTGCCAGCAGCTCCAACCGGGAGGGCAACAATGAGCAGTTCTTC. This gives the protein CASSSNREGNNEQFF.

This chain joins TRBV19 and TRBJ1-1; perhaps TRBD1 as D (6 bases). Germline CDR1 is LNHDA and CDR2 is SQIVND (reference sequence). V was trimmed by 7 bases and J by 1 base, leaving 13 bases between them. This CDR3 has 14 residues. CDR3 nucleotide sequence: TGTGCCAGTATTCAGGGGAGGGGGAACACTGAAGCTTTCTTT. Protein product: CASIQGRGNTEAFF.

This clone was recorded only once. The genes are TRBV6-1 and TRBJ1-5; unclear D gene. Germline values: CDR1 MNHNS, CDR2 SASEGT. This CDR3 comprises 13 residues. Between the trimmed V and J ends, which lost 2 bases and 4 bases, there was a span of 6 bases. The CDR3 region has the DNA TGTGCCAGCAGTGAAACACATAATCAGCCCCAGCATTTT. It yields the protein CASSETHNQPQHF.

This CDR3 is CASSWTVGTQYF. The CDR3 nucleotides are TGTGCCAGCAGTTGGACAGTCGGTACGCAGTATTTT. The chain couples TRBV14 to TRBJ2-3, with D tentatively TRBD1 (6 bases). CDR1 is SGHDN and CDR2 is FVKESK in the germline V gene. CDR3 length: 12 residues. The V and J ends lost 6 bases and 8 bases respectively, with 12 bases between them.

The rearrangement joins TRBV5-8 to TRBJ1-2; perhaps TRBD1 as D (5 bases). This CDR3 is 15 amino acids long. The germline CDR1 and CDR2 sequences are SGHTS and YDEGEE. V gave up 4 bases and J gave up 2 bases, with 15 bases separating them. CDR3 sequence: CASSPEYRMNYGYTF. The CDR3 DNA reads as TGTGCCAGCAGCCCGGAGTACAGGATGAACTATGGCTACACCTTC. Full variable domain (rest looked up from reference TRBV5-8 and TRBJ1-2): EAGVTQSPTHLIKTRGQQATLRCSPISGHTSVYWYQQALGLGLQFLLWYDEGEERNRGNFPPRFSGRQFPNYSSELNVNALELEDSALYLCASSPEYRMNYGYTFGSGTRLTVV.

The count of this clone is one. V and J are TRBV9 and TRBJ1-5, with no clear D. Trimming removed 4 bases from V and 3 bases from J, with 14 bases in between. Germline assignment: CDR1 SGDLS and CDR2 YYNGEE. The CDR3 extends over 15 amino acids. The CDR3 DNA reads TGTGCCAGCAGCCCCCATCATGGGCCCAATCAGCCCCAGCATTTT. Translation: CASSPHHGPNQPQHF.

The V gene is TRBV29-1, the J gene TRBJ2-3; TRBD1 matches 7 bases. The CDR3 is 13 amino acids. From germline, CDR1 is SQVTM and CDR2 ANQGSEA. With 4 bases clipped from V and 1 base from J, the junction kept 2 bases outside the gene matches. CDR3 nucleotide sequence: TGCAGCGTTGTAACAGGGGGCACAGATACGCAGTATTTT. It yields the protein CSVVTGGTDTQYF.

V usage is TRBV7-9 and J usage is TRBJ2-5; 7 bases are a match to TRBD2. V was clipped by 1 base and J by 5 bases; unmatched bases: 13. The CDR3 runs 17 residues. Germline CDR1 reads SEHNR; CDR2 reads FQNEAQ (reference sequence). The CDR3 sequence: CASSLEGGSRPRETQYF. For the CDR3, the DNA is TGTGCCAGCAGCTTAGAGGGCGGGAGCCGACCTCGGGAGACCCAGTACTTC.

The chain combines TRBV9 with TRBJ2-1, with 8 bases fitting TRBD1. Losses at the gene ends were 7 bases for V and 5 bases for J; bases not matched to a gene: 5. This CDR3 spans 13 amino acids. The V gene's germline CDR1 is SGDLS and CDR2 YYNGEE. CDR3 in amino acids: CASGTGGNNEQFF. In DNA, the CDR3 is TGTGCCAGCGGGACAGGAGGCAACAATGAGCAGTTCTTC.

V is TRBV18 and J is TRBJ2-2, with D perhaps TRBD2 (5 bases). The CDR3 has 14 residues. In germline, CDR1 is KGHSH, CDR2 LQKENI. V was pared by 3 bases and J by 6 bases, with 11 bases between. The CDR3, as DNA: TGTGCCAGCTCACCGCGCGCGAGGGCCGGGGAGCTGTTTTTT. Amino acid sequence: CASSPRARAGELFF.

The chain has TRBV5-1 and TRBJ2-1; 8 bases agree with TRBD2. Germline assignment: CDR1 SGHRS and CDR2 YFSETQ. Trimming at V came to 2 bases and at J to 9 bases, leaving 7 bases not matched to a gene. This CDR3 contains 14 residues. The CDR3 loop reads CASSLSGSEAEQFF. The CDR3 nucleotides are TGCGCCAGCAGCTTAAGCGGGAGCGAAGCTGAGCAGTTCTTC.

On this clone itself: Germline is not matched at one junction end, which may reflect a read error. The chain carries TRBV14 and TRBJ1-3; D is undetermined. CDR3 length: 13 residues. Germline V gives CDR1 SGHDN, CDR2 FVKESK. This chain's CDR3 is CASSTFPGNTVYF. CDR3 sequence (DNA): TGTGCCAGCAGCACTTTTCCAGGAAACACCGTATATTTT. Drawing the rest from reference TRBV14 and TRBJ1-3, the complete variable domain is EAGVTQFPSHSVIEKGQTVTLRCDPISGHDNLYWYRRVMGKEIKFLLHFVKESKQDESGMPNNRFLAERTGGTYSTLKVQPAELEDSGVYFCASSTFPGNTVYFGEGSWLTVV.

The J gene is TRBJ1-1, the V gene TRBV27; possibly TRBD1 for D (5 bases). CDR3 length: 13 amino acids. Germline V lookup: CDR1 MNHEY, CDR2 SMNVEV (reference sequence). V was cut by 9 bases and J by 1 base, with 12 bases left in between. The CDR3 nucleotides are TGTGCCAGTGGGACGGGGGAGAACACTGAAGCTTTCTTT. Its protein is CASGTGENTEAFF.

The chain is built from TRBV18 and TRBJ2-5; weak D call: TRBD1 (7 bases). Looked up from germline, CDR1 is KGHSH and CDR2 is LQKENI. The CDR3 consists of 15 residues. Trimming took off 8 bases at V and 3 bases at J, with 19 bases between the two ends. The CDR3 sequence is CASQRRQGGEETQYF. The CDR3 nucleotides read TGTGCCAGCCAACGTCGACAGGGAGGTGAAGAGACCCAGTACTTC.

The CDR3 nucleotides are TGTGCCAGTAGTATTTATGGCAATCAGCCCCAGCATTTT. Protein sequence: CASSIYGNQPQHF. The chain combines TRBV19 with TRBJ1-5; D remains unclear. The V gene's germline CDR1 is LNHDA and CDR2 SQIVND (reference sequence). CDR3 size: 13 residues. V was pared by 3 bases and J by 2 bases, with 5 bases between.

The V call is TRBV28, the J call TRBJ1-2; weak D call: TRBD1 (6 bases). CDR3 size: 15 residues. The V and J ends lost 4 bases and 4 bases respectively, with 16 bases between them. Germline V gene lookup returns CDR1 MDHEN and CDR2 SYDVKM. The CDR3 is CASSSRREGVYGYTF. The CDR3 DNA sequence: TGTGCCAGCAGTTCCCGCAGGGAGGGGGTCTATGGCTACACCTTC.

Written as DNA, the CDR3 is TGTGCCAGCAGGACACCAGGGGGTAGCGGTCCCCAGCATTTT. Protein: CASRTPGGSGPQHF. This rearrangement joins TRBV28 to TRBJ1-5; 7 nucleotides line up with TRBD1. CDR1 and CDR2 from the germline V gene are MDHEN and SYDVKM. With V trimmed by 6 bases and J by 10 bases, 12 bases remained unmatched. This CDR3 region has 14 residues.

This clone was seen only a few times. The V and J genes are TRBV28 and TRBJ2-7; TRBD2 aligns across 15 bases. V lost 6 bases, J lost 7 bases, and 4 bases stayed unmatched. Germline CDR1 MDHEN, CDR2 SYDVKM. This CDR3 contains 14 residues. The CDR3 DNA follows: TGTGCCAGCAGGGGACTAGCGGGAGGCTATGAGCAGTACTTC. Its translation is CASRGLAGGYEQYF. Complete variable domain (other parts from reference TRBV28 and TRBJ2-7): DVKVTQSSRYLVKRTGEKVFLECVQDMDHENMFWYRQDPGLGLRLIYFSYDVKMKEKGDIPEGYSVSREKKERFSLILESASTNQTSMYLCASRGLAGGYEQYFGPGTRLTVT.

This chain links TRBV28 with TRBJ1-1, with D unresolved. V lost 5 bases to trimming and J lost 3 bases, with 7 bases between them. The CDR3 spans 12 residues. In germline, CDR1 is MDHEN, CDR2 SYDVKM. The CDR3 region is CASSPFDTEAFF. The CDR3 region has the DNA TGTGCCAGCAGTCCCTTCGACACTGAAGCTTTCTTT.

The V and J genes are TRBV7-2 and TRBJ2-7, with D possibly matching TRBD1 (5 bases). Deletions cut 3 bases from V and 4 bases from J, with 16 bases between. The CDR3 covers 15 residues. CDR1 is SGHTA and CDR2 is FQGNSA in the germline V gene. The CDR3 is CASSFDRTKIYEQYF. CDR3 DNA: TGTGCCAGCAGCTTCGATAGGACAAAAATTTACGAGCAGTACTTC.

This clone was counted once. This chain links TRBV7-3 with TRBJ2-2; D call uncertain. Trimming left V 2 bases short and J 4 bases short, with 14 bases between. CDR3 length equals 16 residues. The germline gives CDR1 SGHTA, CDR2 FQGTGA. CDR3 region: CASSLYPPATTGELFF. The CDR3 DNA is TGTGCCAGCAGCTTATATCCCCCCGCTACCACCGGGGAGCTGTTTTTT.

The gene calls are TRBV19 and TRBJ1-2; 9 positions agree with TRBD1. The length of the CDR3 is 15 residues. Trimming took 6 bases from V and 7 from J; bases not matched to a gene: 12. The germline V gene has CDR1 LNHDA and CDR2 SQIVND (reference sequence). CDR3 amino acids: CASSGSGTGSGGYTF. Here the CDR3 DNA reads TGTGCCAGTAGCGGATCCGGGACAGGGTCTGGTGGCTACACCTTC.

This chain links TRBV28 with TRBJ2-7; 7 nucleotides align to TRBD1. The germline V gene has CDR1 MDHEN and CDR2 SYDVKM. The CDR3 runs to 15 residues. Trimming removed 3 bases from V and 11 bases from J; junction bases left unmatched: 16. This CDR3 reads CASSFFGTVLREEYF. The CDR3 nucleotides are TGTGCCAGCAGTTTCTTTGGGACAGTCCTACGAGAGGAGTACTTC.

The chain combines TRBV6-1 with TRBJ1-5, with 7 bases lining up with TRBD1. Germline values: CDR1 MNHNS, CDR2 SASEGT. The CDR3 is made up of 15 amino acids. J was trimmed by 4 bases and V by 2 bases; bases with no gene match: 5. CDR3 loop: CASSERGQPNQPQHF. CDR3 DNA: TGTGCCAGCAGTGAACGGGGACAGCCTAATCAGCCCCAGCATTTT.

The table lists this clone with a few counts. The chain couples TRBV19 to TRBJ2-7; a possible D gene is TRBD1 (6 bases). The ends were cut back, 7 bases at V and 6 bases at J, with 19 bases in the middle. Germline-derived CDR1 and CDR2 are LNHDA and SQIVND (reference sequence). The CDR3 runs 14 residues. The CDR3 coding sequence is TGTGCCAGTAAGGCGGTCGTCAGGGGTGGCGAGCAGTACTTC. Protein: CASKAVVRGGEQYF.

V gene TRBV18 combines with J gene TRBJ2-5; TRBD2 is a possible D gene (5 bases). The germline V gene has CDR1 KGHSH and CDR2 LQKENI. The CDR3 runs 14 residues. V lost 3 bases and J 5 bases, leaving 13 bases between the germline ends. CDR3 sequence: CASSPVLDWETQYF. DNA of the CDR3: TGTGCCAGCTCACCCGTACTAGACTGGGAGACCCAGTACTTC. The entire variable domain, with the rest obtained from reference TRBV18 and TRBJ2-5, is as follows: NAGVMQNPRHLVRRRGQEARLRCSPMKGHSHVYWYRQLPEEGLKFMVYLQKENIIDESGMPKERFSAEFPKEGPSILRIQQVVRGDSAAYFCASSPVLDWETQYFGPGTRLLVL.

The CDR3 loop is CASSRTGGFEQYF. Here the CDR3 DNA reads TGTGCCAGCAGCCGGACAGGGGGGTTCGAGCAGTACTTC. The chain links TRBV14 to TRBJ2-7; TRBD1 agrees at 10 bases. The CDR3 sequence is 13 residues long. CDR1 and CDR2 (germline): SGHDN, FVKESK. With V trimmed by 4 bases and J by 6 bases, 3 bases remained unmatched.

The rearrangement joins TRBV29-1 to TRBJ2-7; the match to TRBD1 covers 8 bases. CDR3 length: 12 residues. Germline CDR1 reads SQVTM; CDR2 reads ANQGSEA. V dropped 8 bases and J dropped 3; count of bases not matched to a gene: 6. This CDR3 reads CSYNRGDYEQYF. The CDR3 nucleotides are TGCAGCTACAACAGGGGGGACTACGAGCAGTACTTC.

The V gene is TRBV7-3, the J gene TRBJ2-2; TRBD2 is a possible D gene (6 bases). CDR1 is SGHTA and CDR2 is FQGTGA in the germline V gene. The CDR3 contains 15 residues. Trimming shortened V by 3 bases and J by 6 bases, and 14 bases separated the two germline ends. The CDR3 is CASSLTSFGSGELFF. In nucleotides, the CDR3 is TGTGCCAGCAGCTTGACTAGTTTCGGTTCCGGGGAGCTGTTTTTT.